The rows below give T cell receptor beta chains drawn from one sample of a study of regulatory T cells in long-lasting Graves disease. MiXCR was run by TCRdb on the multiplex PCR reads, yielding one entry per CDR3 protein. This table has about 660,000 distinct CDR3 sequences, around 30% appearing once. Sample: peripheral blood mononuclear cells (PBMCs), taken when the disease was refractory, from a patient treated with antithyroid drugs. These TCRs come from a female donor with Graves disease. CDR3s include the opening cysteine and the closing phenylalanine or tryptophan. The D gene is left open where the match is weak. A clone size is listed for some rows: how often the clone was seen (once, few, many), or a class if it is expanded.

J: TRBJ2-7
size: few
V: TRBV6-1
D: TRBD1
CDR3: CASAWDRGDEQYF
DNA: TGTGCCAGCGCATGGGACAGGGGCGACGAGCAGTACTTC

J: TRBJ1-4
size: many
V: TRBV15
D: -
CDR3: CATSRGGTNEKLFF
DNA: TGTGCCACCAGCAGAGGGGGGACTAATGAAAAACTGTTTTTT

J: TRBJ2-2
size: few
V: TRBV20-1
D: TRBD1
CDR3: CSARGYNRGWELFF
DNA: TGCAGTGCTAGAGGATATAACAGGGGTTGGGAGCTGTTTTTT

J: TRBJ2-1
size: many
V: TRBV12-3/TRBV12-4
D: -
CDR3: CASSSYRAEIYNEQFF
DNA: TGTGCCAGCAGTTCCTACCGGGCCGAGATCTACAATGAGCAGTTCTTC

J: TRBJ2-2
size: once
V: TRBV19
D: TRBD2
CDR3: CASSPLLFSGRTNTGELFF
DNA: TGTGCCAGTAGCCCCTTGTTGTTTAGCGGGAGGACGAACACCGGGGAGCTGTTTTTT

J: TRBJ1-1
size: few
V: TRBV19
D: -
CDR3: CASSIEARLNTEAFF
DNA: TGTGCCAGTAGTATAGAAGCCAGATTGAACACTGAAGCTTTCTTT

J: TRBJ2-2
size: -
V: TRBV20-1
D: -
CDR3: CSAREIGGGTGELFF
DNA: TGCAGTGCTAGAGAAATCGGGGGAGGCACCGGGGAGCTGTTTTTT

J: TRBJ2-5
size: few
V: TRBV6-9
D: -
CDR3: CASSYPSRGGETQYF
DNA: TGTGCCAGCAGTTACCCTTCGAGGGGAGGAGAGACCCAGTACTTC

J: TRBJ2-5
size: few
V: TRBV10-1
D: -
CDR3: CASSPGGGTGTQYF
DNA: TGCGCCAGCAGCCCTGGAGGGGGGACGGGGACCCAGTACTTC

J: TRBJ2-7
size: many
V: TRBV5-1
D: -
CDR3: CASSLQGPYEQYF
DNA: TGTGCCAGCAGCCTACAGGGCCCCTACGAGCAGTACTTC

J: TRBJ1-1
size: once
V: TRBV9
D: -
CDR3: CASSVEGGSTEAFF
DNA: TGTGCCAGCAGCGTAGAAGGGGGGAGCACTGAAGCTTTCTTT

J: TRBJ2-5
size: once
V: TRBV7-6
D: TRBD2
CDR3: CASSLGTSGEQETQYF
DNA: TGTGCCAGCAGCTTAGGGACTAGCGGGGAACAAGAGACCCAGTACTTC

J: TRBJ1-2
size: -
V: TRBV19
D: -
CDR3: CASALGAGDYGYTF
DNA: TGTGCCAGCGCCCTAGGAGCAGGGGACTATGGCTACACCTTC

J: TRBJ2-7
size: -
V: TRBV29-1
D: -
CDR3: CSVAGSGPYEQYF
DNA: TGCAGCGTTGCCGGGTCAGGACCATACGAGCAGTACTTC

J: TRBJ2-5
size: -
V: TRBV5-6
D: TRBD2
CDR3: CASSLVTSGGLQETQYF
DNA: TGTGCCAGCAGCTTGGTCACTAGCGGGGGACTACAAGAGACCCAGTACTTC

J: TRBJ2-7
size: few
V: TRBV5-1
D: TRBD2
CDR3: CASSFSGRKYEQYF
DNA: TGCGCCAGCAGCTTTAGCGGGAGGAAGTACGAGCAGTACTTC

J: TRBJ2-6
size: few
V: TRBV27
D: -
CDR3: CASSFAGVGANVLTF
DNA: TGTGCCAGCAGTTTCGCAGGGGTTGGGGCCAACGTCCTGACTTTC

J: TRBJ2-5
size: -
V: TRBV30
D: -
CDR3: CAQDQNLEETQYF
DNA: TGTGCCCAGGATCAAAACCTAGAAGAGACCCAGTACTTC

J: TRBJ1-6
size: -
V: TRBV6-1
D: -
CDR3: CASRGGLNNSPLHF
DNA: TGTGCCAGCAGGGGGGGACTGAATAATTCACCCCTCCACTTT

J: TRBJ1-3
size: -
V: TRBV5-1
D: -
CDR3: CASSLASSRSGNTIYF
DNA: TGCGCCAGCAGCTTGGCCAGCTCCCGCTCTGGAAACACCATATATTTT

J: TRBJ2-7
size: -
V: TRBV7-9
D: -
CDR3: CASSLAIRPYEQYF
DNA: TGTGCCAGCAGCTTAGCGATAAGACCCTACGAGCAGTACTTC

J: TRBJ1-1
size: few
V: TRBV7-6
D: -
CDR3: CAGSLFRRSEAFF
DNA: TGTGCCGGCAGCTTATTTCGACGGTCTGAAGCTTTCTTT

J: TRBJ2-7
size: -
V: TRBV6-5
D: TRBD1
CDR3: CASSFSGGQREQYF
DNA: TGTGCCAGCAGTTTCTCAGGGGGCCAACGCGAGCAGTACTTC

J: TRBJ2-7
size: few
V: TRBV5-1
D: -
CDR3: CASSSTGPYEQYF
DNA: TGCGCCAGCAGCTCGACAGGACCCTACGAGCAGTACTTC

J: TRBJ2-5
size: many
V: TRBV11-2
D: -
CDR3: CASSYNDYQTYQETQYF
DNA: TGTGCCAGCAGCTACAACGACTACCAAACGTACCAAGAGACCCAGTACTTC

J: TRBJ1-1
size: -
V: TRBV29-1
D: TRBD1
CDR3: CSVNRGMNTEAFF
DNA: TGCAGCGTTAACAGGGGTATGAACACTGAAGCTTTCTTT